This T cell receptor beta chain is drawn from a study of cytomegalovirus exposure and HLA in healthy donors. Primers for the PCR totalled 60 Vbeta and 13 Jbeta. Repertoires were generated with immunoSEQ multiplex PCR, while TCRdb's copy carries only in-frame clones and drops some. The repertoire has about 150,000 clones, roughly 60% of them found once; the top ten carry 2% to 2.5%. The V gene's germline CDR1 is SGHRS and CDR2 YFSETQ. The CDR3 length is 16 residues. The junction had 12 bases not matched to a gene; V was cut back by 4 bases and J by 4 bases. The chain recombines TRBV5-1 with TRBJ2-3; the match to TRBD1 covers 7 bases. The source of this sequence is a woman aged 40 to 50 in good health and CMV-seronegative. Material: PBMCs. This CDR3 is CASSVMTGSVSDTQYF. The CDR3 DNA sequence: TGCGCCAGCAGCGTCATGACAGGGAGTGTGTCAGATACGCAGTATTTT.